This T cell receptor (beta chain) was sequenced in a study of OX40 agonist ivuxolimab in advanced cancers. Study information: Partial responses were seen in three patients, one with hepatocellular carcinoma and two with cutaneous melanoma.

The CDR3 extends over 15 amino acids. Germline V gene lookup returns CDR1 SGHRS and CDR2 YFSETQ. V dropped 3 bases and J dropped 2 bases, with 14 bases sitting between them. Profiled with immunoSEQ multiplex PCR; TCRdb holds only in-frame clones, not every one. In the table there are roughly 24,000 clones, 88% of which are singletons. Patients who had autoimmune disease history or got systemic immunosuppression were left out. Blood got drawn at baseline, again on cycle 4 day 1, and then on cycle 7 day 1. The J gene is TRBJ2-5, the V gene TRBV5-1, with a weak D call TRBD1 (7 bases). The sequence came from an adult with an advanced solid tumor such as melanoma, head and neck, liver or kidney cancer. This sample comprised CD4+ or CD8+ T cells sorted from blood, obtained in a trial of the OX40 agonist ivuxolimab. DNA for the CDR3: TGCGCCAGCAGCTGGGGGGACAGACTTCAAGAGACCCAGTACTTC. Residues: CASSWGDRLQETQYF.